The next 20 T cell receptor beta chains were all read from a single sample in a study of blood T cell repertoires in COVID-19. Sequenced by immunoSEQ multiplex PCR; TCRdb stores in-frame clones only, minus some. The sample carries about 120,000 clones, roughly 84% recorded once. Sequenced material: PBMCs or T cells enriched from blood (not recorded which). The receptors shown here come from a woman in her thirties who had recovered from COVID-19.

The rearrangement links TRBV7-2 to TRBJ1-1, with a weak D call TRBD1 (5 bases). Germline V gene sequence: CDR1 SGHTA, CDR2 FQGNSA. The CDR3 runs to 16 residues. The V gene lost 5 bases and the J gene lost 2 bases, with 18 bases spanning the gap. CDR3 bases: TGTGCCAGCAGCCCTAGTCCGGGGGGAGGAAACACTGAAGCTTTCTTT. Residues: CASSPSPGGGNTEAFF.

The chain combines TRBV4-3 with TRBJ2-7, with 9 bases identical to TRBD1. V shed 1 base and J 5 bases; nucleotides not matched to a gene: 9. From germline, CDR1 is LGHNA and CDR2 YSLEER. The CDR3 covers 16 residues. The CDR3: CASSQGEGTGSHEQYF. The CDR3 region has the DNA TGCGCCAGCAGCCAAGGGGAGGGGACAGGGAGCCACGAGCAGTACTTC.

CDR3 nucleotide sequence: TGTGCCATCAGTGTATCACAGGGGGCAGATACGCAGTATTTT. The encoded protein is CAISVSQGADTQYF. The V and J genes are TRBV10-3 and TRBJ2-3; 8 bases map to TRBD1. This CDR3 spans 14 amino acids. Trimming at V came to 4 bases and at J to 4 bases, leaving 4 bases not matched to a gene. Germline V gene data show CDR1 as ENHRY and CDR2 as SYGVKD.

The CDR3 here is CASSYYRGYEQYF. The CDR3 DNA is TGTGCCAGCAGCTACTACAGGGGTTACGAGCAGTACTTC. This chain joins TRBV7-2 and TRBJ2-7, with 7 bases matching TRBD1. V shed 4 bases, J shed 4 bases, and the junction held 4 bases outside the gene matches. From germline, CDR1 is SGHTA and CDR2 FQGNSA. The CDR3 runs to 13 residues.

This clone was found a few times. The genes are TRBV28 and TRBJ2-7; D is possibly TRBD2 (6 bases). In germline, CDR1 is MDHEN, CDR2 SYDVKM. This CDR3 contains 15 residues. V was cut by 4 bases and J by 7 bases, with 20 bases left in between. Here the CDR3 DNA reads TGTGCCAGCAGTTCGAGACGGCGGGAATTGAGGGAGCAGTACTTC. This sequence encodes CASSSRRRELREQYF.

V is TRBV9 and J is TRBJ2-1, with D unresolved. Trimming pared 2 bases from V and 4 bases from J, leaving 7 bases between. Germline CDR1 is SGDLS and CDR2 is YYNGEE. CDR3 length equals 13 residues. CDR3 in amino acids: CASSVEPYNEQFF. CDR3 coding DNA: TGTGCCAGCAGCGTGGAGCCATACAATGAGCAGTTCTTC.

V usage is TRBV12-1 and J usage is TRBJ1-1; TRBD1 reflects the table's D call only, with no check against the DNA. TRBV12-1 represents a pseudogene. This CDR3 is 18 amino acids long. CDR3 sequence reads: CASSSLRDRGILVTEAFF. DNA for the CDR3: TGTGCCAGCAGCTCCCTCCGGGACAGGGGAATACTGGTCACTGAAGCTTTCTTT.

This chain uses TRBV19 with TRBJ1-1, with unresolved D. Germline CDR1 is LNHDA and CDR2 is SQIVND (reference sequence). The V end was cut by 5 bases, the J end by 2 bases, with 9 bases between. The CDR3 totals 13 residues. Written as DNA, the CDR3 is TGTGCCAGTAGTGCCGTGAGAAACACTGAAGCTTTCTTT. Its translation is CASSAVRNTEAFF.

V is TRBV5-1 and J is TRBJ2-3, with 7 bases that match TRBD2. The CDR3 has 16 amino acids. Germline assignment: CDR1 SGHRS and CDR2 YFSETQ. V trimming: 4 bases; J trimming: 4 bases; junction bases outside the gene matches: 12. CDR3 in DNA: TGCGCCAGCAGCACGGTACCAGGGAGGGGTGCAGATACGCAGTATTTT. It specifies CASSTVPGRGADTQYF.

CDR3 in DNA: TGTGCCAGCAGCCGAGGACAGGCCCTTGAAGCTTTCTTT. This translates into CASSRGQALEAFF. This rearrangement joins TRBV12-3 or TRBV12-4 to TRBJ1-1; 7 nucleotides match TRBD1. This CDR3 is 13 amino acids long. V dropped 6 bases and J dropped 7; count of bases not matched to a gene: 8.

The chain has TRBV28 and TRBJ1-4; 8 positions agree with TRBD1. There are 14 residues in the CDR3. CDR1 is MDHEN, CDR2 SYDVKM, per germline. With 8 bases clipped from V and 8 bases from J, the junction kept 10 bases outside the gene matches. The CDR3 nucleotides read TGTGCCAGCGGGACGCAGGGGGCAGGAGAAAAACTGTTTTTT. Translation gives CASGTQGAGEKLFF.

J is TRBJ2-3 and V is TRBV5-1, with 7 bases that match TRBD1. Looked up from germline, CDR1 is SGHRS and CDR2 is YFSETQ. The CDR3 has 17 residues. J was trimmed by 0 bases and V by 0 bases; bases with no gene match: 7. Here the CDR3 DNA reads TGCGCCAGCAGCTTGGGACAGGGCCCCATCAGCACAGATACGCAGTATTTT. This gives the protein CASSLGQGPISTDTQYF.

In regard to this clone: The sample carries other DNA sequences with the same CDR3. This chain connects TRBV19 to TRBJ2-3, with TRBD2 matching over 7 bases. J gave up 3 bases and V 3 bases, and 3 bases lay outside the gene matches. CDR3 length equals 14 residues. Looked up from germline, CDR1 is LNHDA and CDR2 is SQIVND (reference sequence). The CDR3 reads CASSIRGRTDTQYF. CDR3 coding DNA: TGTGCCAGTAGTATTCGCGGGAGAACAGATACGCAGTATTTT.

The gene calls are TRBV2 and TRBJ2-3; the D gene is possibly TRBD2 (6 bases). The germline V and J ends were trimmed by 5 bases and 3 bases, with 12 bases remaining between them. Germline-derived CDR1 and CDR2 are SNHLY and FYNNEI. CDR3 length: 14 amino acids. DNA for the CDR3: TGTGCCAGCAGTCCTCGGGAGACGACAGATACGCAGTATTTT. Translation gives CASSPRETTDTQYF.

The genes are TRBV11-2 and TRBJ1-4; TRBD1 matches at 9 bases. The V segment lost 5 bases and the J segment 4 bases; nucleotides outside the gene matches: 5. Germline V lookup: CDR1 SGHAT, CDR2 FQNNGV. This CDR3 comprises 15 residues. DNA for the CDR3: TGTGCCAGCAGCCATGGGACAGGGATTAATGAAAAACTGTTTTTT. Protein: CASSHGTGINEKLFF.

V is TRBV7-9 and J is TRBJ2-7, with 8 bases matching TRBD1. The germline gives CDR1 SEHNR, CDR2 FQNEAQ (reference sequence). This CDR3 contains 14 residues. Unmatched junction bases numbered 6, after V lost 5 bases and J lost 3 bases. The CDR3 DNA reads as TGTGCCAGCAGCCCAGGGACAGGCGGCTACGAGCAGTACTTC. Its protein is CASSPGTGGYEQYF.

The rearrangement links TRBV5-8 to TRBJ2-5; 7 nucleotides align to TRBD2. The CDR3 spans 16 residues. From germline, CDR1 is SGHTS and CDR2 YDEGEE. The V and J ends lost 6 bases and 4 bases, in that order; junction bases with no gene match: 15. The CDR3 region has the DNA TGTGCCAGCAAGGTGGGGCGCGTAGGGAGGGGAGAGACCCAGTACTTC. Translating it yields CASKVGRVGRGETQYF.

CDR3 region: CASSLIETGELFF. For the CDR3, the DNA is TGTGCCAGCAGCCTAATTGAAACCGGGGAGCTGTTTTTT. The rearrangement joins TRBV6-5 to TRBJ2-2, with D hard to call. Germline V gene lookup returns CDR1 MNHEY and CDR2 SVGAGI. CDR3 length equals 13 residues. Trimming shortened V by 6 bases and J by 5 bases, and 10 bases separated the two germline ends.

J is TRBJ1-4 and V is TRBV5-1; maybe TRBD1 (6 bases). The germline V gene has CDR1 SGHRS and CDR2 YFSETQ. V lost 3 bases to trimming and J lost 5 bases, with 14 bases between them. The CDR3 covers 15 residues. The CDR3 bases are TGCGCCAGCAGCTCCTACGGGACACAGAATGAAAAACTGTTTTTT. It specifies CASSSYGTQNEKLFF.

This chain uses TRBV4-2 with TRBJ2-3; perhaps TRBD2 as D (6 bases). The CDR3 sequence is 14 residues long. V lost 4 bases and J lost 4, with 12 bases in between. CDR1 LGHNA and CDR2 YNFKEQ come from the germline V gene. Written as DNA, the CDR3 is TGTGCCAGCAGCCTCGGGGGTAGCGCAGATACGCAGTATTTT. Translated: CASSLGGSADTQYF.